This T cell receptor (beta chain) was retrieved from a study of T cells in women clearing cervical HPV infection. Study-level background: Blood came at first lesion visit for cases, post-clearance for controls.

Assay used: immunoSEQ multiplex PCR; TCRdb lists only in-frame clones, some missing. The repertoire table contains about 20,000 clones. Sequencing was done on a sample of blood buffy coat. This TCR derives from a woman aged 18 to 75 with a cervical HPV16 infection that either progressed to CIN3+ or cleared (not recorded which).

CDR3 bases read: TGTGCCAGCAGCCAAGATCTTAGCACAGATACG. Amino acid sequence: CASSQDLSTDT. The entire CDR3 sequence reads CASSQDLSTDTQYF. This rearrangement joins TRBV14 to TRBJ2-3, with D hard to call. With the read ending 3 residues before the CDR3 end, the germline J gene is used to fill in that end. CDR1 and CDR2 from the germline V gene are SGHDN and FVKESK. The CDR3 is 14 amino acids. V lost 0 bases, J lost 0 bases, and 4 bases lay in between.